This T cell receptor beta chain was sequenced for a study of cytomegalovirus exposure and HLA in healthy donors. Looked up from germline, CDR1 is MNHEY and CDR2 is SVGAGI. This CDR3 is built from 16 residues. V shed 2 bases and J 6 bases; nucleotides not matched to a gene: 7. Method: immunoSEQ multiplex PCR; TCRdb's copy keeps in-frame clones and lacks some. This sample carries about 140,000 clones, around 88% of them seen once, and the ten largest clones take just under 8%. This receptor was obtained from a woman aged 18-29 years in good health and CMV-seropositive. What was sequenced was PBMCs. The chain carries TRBV6-5 and TRBJ1-6, with 7 positions matching TRBD1. CDR3 coding DNA: TGTGCCAGCAGTTACACAGGGGATCTGGGTAATTCACCCCTCCACTTT. Translated: CASSYTGDLGNSPLHF.